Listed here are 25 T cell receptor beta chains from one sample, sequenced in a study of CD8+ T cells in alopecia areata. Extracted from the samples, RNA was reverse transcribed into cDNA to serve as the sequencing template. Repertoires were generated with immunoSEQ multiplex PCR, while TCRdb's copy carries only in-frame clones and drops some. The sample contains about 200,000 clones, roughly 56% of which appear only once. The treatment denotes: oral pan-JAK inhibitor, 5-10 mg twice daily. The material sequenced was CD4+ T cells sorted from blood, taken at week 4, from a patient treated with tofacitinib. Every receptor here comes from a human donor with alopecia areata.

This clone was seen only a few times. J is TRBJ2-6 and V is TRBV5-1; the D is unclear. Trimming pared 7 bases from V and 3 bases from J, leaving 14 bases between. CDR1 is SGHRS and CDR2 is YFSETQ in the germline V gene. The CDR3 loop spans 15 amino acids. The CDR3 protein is CASSPPDHGANVLTF. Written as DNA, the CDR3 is TGCGCCAGCTCACCCCCTGACCATGGGGCCAACGTCCTGACTTTC. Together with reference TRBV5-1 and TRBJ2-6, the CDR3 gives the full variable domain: KAGVTQTPRYLIKTRGQQVTLSCSPISGHRSVSWYQQTPGQGLQFLFEYFSETQRNKGNFPGRFSGRQFSNSRSEMNVSTLELGDSALYLCASSPPDHGANVLTFGAGSRLTVL.

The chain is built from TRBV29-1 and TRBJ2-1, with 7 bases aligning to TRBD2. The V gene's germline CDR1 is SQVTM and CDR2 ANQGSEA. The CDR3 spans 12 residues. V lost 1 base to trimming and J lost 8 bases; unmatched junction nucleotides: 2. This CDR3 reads CSVEGEGHEQFF. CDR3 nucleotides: TGCAGCGTTGAAGGGGAGGGACATGAGCAGTTCTTC.

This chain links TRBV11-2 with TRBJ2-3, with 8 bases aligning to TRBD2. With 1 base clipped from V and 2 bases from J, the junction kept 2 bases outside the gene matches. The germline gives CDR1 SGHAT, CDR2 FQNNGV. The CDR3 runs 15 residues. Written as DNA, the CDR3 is TGTGCCAGCAGCTTAGGAGCGGGGGACACAGATACGCAGTATTTT. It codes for CASSLGAGDTDTQYF. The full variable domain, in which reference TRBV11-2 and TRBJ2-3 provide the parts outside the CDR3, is EAGVAQSPRYKIIEKRQSVAFWCNPISGHATLYWYQQILGQGPKLLIQFQNNGVVDDSQLPKDRFSAERLKGVDSTLKIQPAKLEDSAVYLCASSLGAGDTDTQYFGPGTRLTVL.

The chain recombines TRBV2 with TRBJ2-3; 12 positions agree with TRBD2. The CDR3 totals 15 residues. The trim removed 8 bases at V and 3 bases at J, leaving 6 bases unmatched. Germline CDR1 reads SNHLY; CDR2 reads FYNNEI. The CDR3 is CASQGGTSGTDTQYF. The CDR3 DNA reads TGTGCCAGCCAGGGCGGGACTAGCGGGACAGATACGCAGTATTTT.

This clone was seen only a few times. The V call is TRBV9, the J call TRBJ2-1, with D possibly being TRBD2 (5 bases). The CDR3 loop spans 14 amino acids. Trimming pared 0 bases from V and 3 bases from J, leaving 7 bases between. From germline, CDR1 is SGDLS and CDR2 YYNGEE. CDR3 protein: CASSVVDYYNEQFF. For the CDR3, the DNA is TGTGCCAGCAGCGTAGTTGACTACTACAATGAGCAGTTCTTC.

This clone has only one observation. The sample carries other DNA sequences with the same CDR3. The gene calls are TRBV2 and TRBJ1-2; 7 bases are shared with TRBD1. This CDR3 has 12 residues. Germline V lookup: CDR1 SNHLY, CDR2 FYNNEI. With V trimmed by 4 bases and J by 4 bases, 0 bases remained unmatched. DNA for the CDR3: TGTGCCAGCAGTGGACAGGGCTATGGCTACACCTTC. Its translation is CASSGQGYGYTF.

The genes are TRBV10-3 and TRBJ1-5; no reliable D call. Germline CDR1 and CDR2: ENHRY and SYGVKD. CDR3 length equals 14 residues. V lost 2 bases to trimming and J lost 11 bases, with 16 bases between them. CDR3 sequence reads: CAISELGGMGAQHF. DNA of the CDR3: TGTGCCATCAGTGAGCTGGGAGGCATGGGAGCCCAGCATTTT.

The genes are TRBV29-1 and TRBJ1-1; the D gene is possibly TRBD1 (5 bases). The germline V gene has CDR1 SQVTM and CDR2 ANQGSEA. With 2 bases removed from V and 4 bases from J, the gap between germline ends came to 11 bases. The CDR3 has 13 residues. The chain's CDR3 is CSVERGRGTEAFF. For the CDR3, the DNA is TGCAGCGTTGAAAGAGGGAGGGGCACTGAAGCTTTCTTT.

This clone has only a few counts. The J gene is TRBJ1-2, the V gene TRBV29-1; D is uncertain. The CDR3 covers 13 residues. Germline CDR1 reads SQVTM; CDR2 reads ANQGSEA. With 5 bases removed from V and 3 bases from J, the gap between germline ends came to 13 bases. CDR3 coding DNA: TGCAGCGTTCCTAACGTTGGGGACTATGGCTACACCTTC. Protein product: CSVPNVGDYGYTF.

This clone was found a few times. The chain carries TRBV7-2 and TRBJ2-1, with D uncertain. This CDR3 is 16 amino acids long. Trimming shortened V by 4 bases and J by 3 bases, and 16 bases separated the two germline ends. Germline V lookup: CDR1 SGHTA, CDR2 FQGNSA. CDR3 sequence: CASSSPGLPLYNEQFF. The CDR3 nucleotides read TGTGCCAGCAGCTCCCCGGGTCTACCCCTCTACAATGAGCAGTTCTTC.

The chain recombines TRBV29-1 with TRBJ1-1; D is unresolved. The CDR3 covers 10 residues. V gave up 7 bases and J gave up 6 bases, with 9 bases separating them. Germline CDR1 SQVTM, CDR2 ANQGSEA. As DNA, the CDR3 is TGCAGCGCTCTCCAGGCTGAAGCTTTCTTT. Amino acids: CSALQAEAFF.

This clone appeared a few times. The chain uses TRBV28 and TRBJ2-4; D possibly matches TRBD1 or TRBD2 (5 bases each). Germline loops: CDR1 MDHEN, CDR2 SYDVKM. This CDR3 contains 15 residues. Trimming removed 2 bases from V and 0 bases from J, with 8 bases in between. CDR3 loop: CASSLEGLAKNIQYF. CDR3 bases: TGTGCCAGCAGTTTAGAGGGGTTAGCCAAAAACATTCAGTACTTC.

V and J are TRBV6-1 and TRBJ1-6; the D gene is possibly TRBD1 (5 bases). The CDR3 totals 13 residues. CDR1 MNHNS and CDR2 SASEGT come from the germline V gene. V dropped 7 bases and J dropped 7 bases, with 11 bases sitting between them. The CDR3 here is CASNRDRNSPLHF. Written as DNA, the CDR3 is TGTGCCAGCAACCGGGACCGGAATTCACCCCTCCACTTT.

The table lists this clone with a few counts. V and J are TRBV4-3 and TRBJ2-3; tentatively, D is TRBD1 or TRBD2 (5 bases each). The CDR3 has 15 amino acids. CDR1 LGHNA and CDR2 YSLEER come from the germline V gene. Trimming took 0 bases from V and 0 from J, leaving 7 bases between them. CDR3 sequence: CASSQDGTSTDTQYF. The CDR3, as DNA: TGCGCCAGCAGCCAAGATGGGACCAGCACAGATACGCAGTATTTT.

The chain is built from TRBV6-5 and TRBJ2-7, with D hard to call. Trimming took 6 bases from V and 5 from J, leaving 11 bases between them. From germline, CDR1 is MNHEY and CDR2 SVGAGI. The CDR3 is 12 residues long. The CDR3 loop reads CASRDGANEQYF. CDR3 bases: TGTGCCAGCAGGGACGGTGCGAACGAGCAGTACTTC.

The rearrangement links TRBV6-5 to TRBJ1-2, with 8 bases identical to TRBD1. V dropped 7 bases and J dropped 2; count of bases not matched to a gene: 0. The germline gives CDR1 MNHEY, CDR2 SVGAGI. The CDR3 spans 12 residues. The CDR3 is CASTGGNYGYTF. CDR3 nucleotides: TGTGCCAGCACAGGGGGCAACTATGGCTACACCTTC.

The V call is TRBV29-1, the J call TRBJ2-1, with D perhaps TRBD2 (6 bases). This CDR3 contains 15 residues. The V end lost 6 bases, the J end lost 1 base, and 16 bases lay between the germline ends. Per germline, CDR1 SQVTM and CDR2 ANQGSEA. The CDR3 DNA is TGCAGCGTCCGTTTAGGACTATCTTCCTACAATGAGCAGTTCTTC. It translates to CSVRLGLSSYNEQFF.

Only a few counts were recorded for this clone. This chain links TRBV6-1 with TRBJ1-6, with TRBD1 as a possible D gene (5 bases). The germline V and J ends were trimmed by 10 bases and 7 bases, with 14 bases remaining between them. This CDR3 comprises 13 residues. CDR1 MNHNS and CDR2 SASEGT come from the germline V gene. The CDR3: CAISQGGNSPLHF. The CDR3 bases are TGTGCCATCAGCCAGGGAGGGAATTCACCCCTCCACTTT.

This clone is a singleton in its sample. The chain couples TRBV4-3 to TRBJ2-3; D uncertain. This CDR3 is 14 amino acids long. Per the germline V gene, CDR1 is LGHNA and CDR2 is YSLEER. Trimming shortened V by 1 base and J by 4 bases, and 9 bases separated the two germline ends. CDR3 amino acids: CASSQVVSPDTQYF. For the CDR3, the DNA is TGCGCCAGCAGCCAAGTAGTATCTCCAGATACGCAGTATTTT.

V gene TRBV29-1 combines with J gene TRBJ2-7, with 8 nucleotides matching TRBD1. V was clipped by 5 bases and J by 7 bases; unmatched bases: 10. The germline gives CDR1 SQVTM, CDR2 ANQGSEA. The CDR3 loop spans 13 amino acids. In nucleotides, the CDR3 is TGCAGCGTTAGGACAGGGAGCCCAGAGGAGCAGTACTTC. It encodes CSVRTGSPEEQYF.

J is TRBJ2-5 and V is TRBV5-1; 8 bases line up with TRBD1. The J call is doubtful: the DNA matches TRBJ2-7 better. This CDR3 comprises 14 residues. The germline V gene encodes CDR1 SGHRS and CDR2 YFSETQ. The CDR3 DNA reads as TGCGCCAGCAACCCTCCGGGACAGGCCTACGAGCAGTACTTC. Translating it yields CASNPPGQAYEQYF.

CDR3 in amino acids: CASFEQGGETQYF. The CDR3 nucleotides are TGCGCCAGCTTTGAACAGGGTGGAGAGACCCAGTACTTC. The rearrangement links TRBV5-1 to TRBJ2-5; a weak D match, TRBD1 (6 bases). Trimming took 7 bases from V and 4 from J, leaving 14 bases between them. This CDR3 is 13 amino acids long. Looked up from germline, CDR1 is SGHRS and CDR2 is YFSETQ.

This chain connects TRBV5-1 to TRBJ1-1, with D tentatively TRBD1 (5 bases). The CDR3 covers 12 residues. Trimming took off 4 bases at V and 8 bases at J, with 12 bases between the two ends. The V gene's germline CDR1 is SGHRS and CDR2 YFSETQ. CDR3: CASSRGRLEAFF. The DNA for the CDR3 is TGCGCCAGCAGCAGGGGACGGTTAGAAGCTTTCTTT.

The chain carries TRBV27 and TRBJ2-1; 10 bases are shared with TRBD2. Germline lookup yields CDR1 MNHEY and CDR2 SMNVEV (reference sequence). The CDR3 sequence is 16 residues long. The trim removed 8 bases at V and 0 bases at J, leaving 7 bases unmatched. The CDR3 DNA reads TGTGCCAGCGCTCTAAGCGGGGGGGTCTCCTACAATGAGCAGTTCTTC. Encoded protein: CASALSGGVSYNEQFF.

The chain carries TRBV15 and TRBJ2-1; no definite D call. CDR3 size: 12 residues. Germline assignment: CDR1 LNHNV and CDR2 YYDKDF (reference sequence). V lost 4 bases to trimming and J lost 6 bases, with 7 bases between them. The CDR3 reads CATSILPNEQFF. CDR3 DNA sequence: TGTGCCACCAGCATACTGCCCAATGAGCAGTTCTTC.